The 27 T cell receptor beta chains in this list originate from one sample, sequenced in a study of blood T cell repertoires in COVID-19. Measured with immunoSEQ multiplex PCR; TCRdb has only the in-frame clones, and not every one. The sample lists around 100,000 clones; about 89% were seen once. Input material: peripheral blood. These receptors all come from a man aged 35-49 years with acute or convalescent COVID-19.

This clone was detected only a few times. The J gene is TRBJ1-6, the V gene TRBV3-1 (or the pseudogene TRBV3-2); 10 bases fit TRBD1. This CDR3 contains 17 residues. V shed 4 bases, J shed 1 base, and the junction held 4 bases outside the gene matches. Looked up from germline, CDR1 is LGHDT and CDR2 is YNNKEL (reference sequence). CDR3 residues: CASSPRDRGSYNSPLHF. The DNA for the CDR3 is TGTGCCAGCAGCCCGAGGGACAGGGGATCCTATAATTCACCCCTCCACTTT.

The V call is TRBV28, the J call TRBJ2-2; TRBD1 matches 8 bases. The V gene's germline CDR1 is MDHEN and CDR2 SYDVKM. This CDR3 spans 14 amino acids. J gave up 1 base and V 7 bases, and 2 bases lay outside the gene matches. The CDR3 here is CASKTGGNTGELFF. The CDR3 nucleotides read TGTGCCAGCAAAACAGGGGGGAACACCGGGGAGCTGTTTTTT.

The chain uses TRBV24-1 and TRBJ2-5, with D possibly TRBD2 on 5 matching bases. The V gene's germline CDR1 is KGHDR and CDR2 SFDVKD. The germline V and J ends were trimmed by 7 bases and 5 bases, with 10 bases remaining between them. The CDR3 has 12 amino acids. The CDR3 DNA follows: TGTGCCACCAGCCTGGGCGGGGAGACCCAGTACTTC. This codes for CATSLGGETQYF.

This clone appeared once. The chain uses TRBV5-1 and TRBJ2-1; no reliable D call. The CDR3 consists of 15 residues. The V gene's germline CDR1 is SGHRS and CDR2 YFSETQ. V lost 4 bases to trimming and J lost 5 bases, with 16 bases between them. The CDR3: CASSRSVGDDNEQFF. The CDR3 bases are TGCGCCAGCAGCCGAAGCGTAGGAGATGACAATGAGCAGTTCTTC.

The chain combines TRBV30 with TRBJ1-2; D is unclear. The CDR3 consists of 14 residues. Per the germline V gene, CDR1 is GTSNPN and CDR2 is SVGIG (reference sequence). The V end was cut by 6 bases, the J end by 4 bases, with 18 bases between. The DNA of the CDR3 is TGTGCCTGCACCTTTGGCCTCCGGGGCTATGGCTACACCTTC. Translation gives CACTFGLRGYGYTF.

The chain employs TRBV20-1 and TRBJ2-5; TRBD2 matches at 7 bases. The germline V gene has CDR1 DFQATT and CDR2 SNEGSKA (reference sequence). V lost 3 bases and J lost 5; bases outside the gene matches: 3. This CDR3 spans 12 amino acids. The CDR3 DNA sequence: TGCAGTGCTAGTGGACTAGTGGAGACCCAGTACTTC. It yields the protein CSASGLVETQYF.

Only a few counts were recorded for this clone. The CDR3 nucleotides are TGTGCCACCCGACAGGGGTCTTACGAGCAGTACTTC. This codes for CATRQGSYEQYF. The chain uses TRBV25-1 and TRBJ2-7, with 8 positions matching TRBD1. The germline V gene has CDR1 MGHDK and CDR2 SYGVNS. With 10 bases clipped from V and 4 bases from J, the junction kept 6 bases outside the gene matches. The CDR3 is 12 residues long.

V is TRBV19 and J is TRBJ1-2; D is possibly TRBD1 (6 bases). The CDR3 has 11 amino acids. CDR1 is LNHDA, CDR2 SQIVND, per germline (reference sequence). V shed 7 bases and J shed 8 bases, with 11 bases lying between them. CDR3 nucleotide sequence: TGTGCCAGTATGGGGGCGCGGGGCTACACCTTC. Its translation is CASMGARGYTF.

This clone has only one observation. The rearrangement uses TRBV6-6 and TRBJ1-1, with TRBD1 matching 10 bases. The CDR3 is 14 residues long. V lost 6 bases to trimming and J lost 5 bases; unmatched junction nucleotides: 6. Germline CDR1 reads MNHNY; CDR2 reads SVGAGI (reference sequence). CDR3 protein: CASRHRTGGTEAFF. The DNA of the CDR3 is TGTGCCAGCAGGCATCGGACAGGGGGGACTGAAGCTTTCTTT.

This sequence joins TRBV28 and TRBJ2-7; weak D call: TRBD1 (6 bases). Trimming cost V 5 bases and J 1 base, with 12 bases left between them. Germline V lookup: CDR1 MDHEN, CDR2 SYDVKM. This CDR3 has 14 residues. CDR3 amino acids: CASSNRAYSYEQYF. The CDR3 bases are TGTGCCAGCAGTAACAGGGCCTATTCCTACGAGCAGTACTTC.

This chain uses TRBV6-4 with TRBJ2-2; 8 bases match TRBD1. This CDR3 spans 15 amino acids. With 6 bases clipped from V and 2 bases from J, the junction kept 5 bases outside the gene matches. CDR1 and CDR2 (germline): MRHNA, SNTAGT. The CDR3 here is CASRTTGGNTGELFF. In DNA form, the CDR3 reads TGTGCCAGCAGAACAACAGGGGGTAACACCGGGGAGCTGTTTTTT.

The chain is built from TRBV7-2 and TRBJ2-1; the D gene is possibly TRBD2 (6 bases). CDR1 is SGHTA and CDR2 is FQGNSA in the germline V gene. Trimming took off 1 base at V and 7 bases at J, with 8 bases between the two ends. CDR3 size: 13 residues. CDR3 sequence (DNA): TGTGCCAGCAGCTTAGTGGCGGGAAATGAGCAGTTCTTC. Translating gives CASSLVAGNEQFF. Looking up the rest from reference TRBV7-2 and TRBJ2-1 gives the full variable domain: GAGVSQSPSNKVTEKGKDVELRCDPISGHTALYWYRQSLGQGLEFLIYFQGNSAPDKSGLPSDRFSAERTGGSVSTLTIQRTQQEDSAVYLCASSLVAGNEQFFGPGTRLTVL.

This clone was seen a handful of times. The rearrangement uses TRBV4-3 and TRBJ2-6; no definite D call. V lost 1 base and J 0 bases, leaving 10 bases between the germline ends. Per germline, CDR1 LGHNA and CDR2 YSLEER. This CDR3 region has 17 residues. Here the CDR3 DNA reads TGCGCCAGCAGCCAAGCCCCAGTATTCTCTGGGGCCAACGTCCTGACTTTC. Translating it yields CASSQAPVFSGANVLTF.

The rearrangement links TRBV6-1 to TRBJ2-1; TRBD2 agrees at 11 bases. Germline-derived CDR1 and CDR2 are MNHNS and SASEGT. After removal of 4 bases from V and 6 bases from J, the junction contained 8 bases not matched to a gene. The CDR3 loop spans 16 amino acids. CDR3 residues: CASSGPLAGDFNEQFF. CDR3 bases: TGTGCCAGCAGTGGCCCACTAGCGGGAGATTTCAATGAGCAGTTCTTC.

The genes are TRBV27 and TRBJ1-2; D gene ambiguous. This CDR3 is built from 16 residues. Per the germline V gene, CDR1 is MNHEY and CDR2 is SMNVEV (reference sequence). Trimming removed 3 bases from V and 2 bases from J, with 16 bases in between. The CDR3 nucleotides are TGTGCCAGCAGTTTTTCCCCGGTGACATCGAACTATGGCTACACCTTC. Amino acid sequence: CASSFSPVTSNYGYTF.

CDR3 sequence: CASSNSGGSLIEQYF. The CDR3 nucleotides read TGTGCCAGCAGCAATAGCGGGGGGTCTCTTATCGAGCAGTACTTC. The chain carries TRBV7-3 and TRBJ2-7; 10 bases line up with TRBD2. CDR1 and CDR2 (germline): SGHTA, FQGTGA. V gave up 5 bases and J gave up 6 bases; unmatched junction bases: 10. This CDR3 has 15 amino acids.

This clone appeared a single time. The chain uses TRBV21-1 and TRBJ2-3; the DNA was not used to check the table's D call, TRBD2. TRBV21-1 represents a pseudogene. The CDR3 totals 14 residues. Here the CDR3 reads CASSEREGPSTQYF. The CDR3 DNA reads TGTGCCAGCAGCGAGCGGGAGGGCCCTTCTACGCAGTATTTT.

V usage is TRBV25-1 and J usage is TRBJ2-4; D call uncertain. The CDR3 is made up of 11 amino acids. V lost 2 bases and J 15 bases, leaving 11 bases between the germline ends. Germline values: CDR1 MGHDK, CDR2 SYGVNS. CDR3 region: CASSEDLKWYF. CDR3 bases: TGTGCCAGCAGTGAAGACTTGAAGTGGTACTTC.

The chain joins TRBV7-2 to TRBJ2-1; D call uncertain. This CDR3 has 11 amino acids. Germline lookup yields CDR1 SGHTA and CDR2 FQGNSA. V was shortened by 7 bases and J by 8 bases, with 9 bases between the two germline ends. CDR3 sequence reads: CASTLYDEQFF. The CDR3 coding sequence is TGTGCCAGCACCCTTTATGATGAGCAGTTCTTC.

This chain joins TRBV28 and TRBJ1-6; D ambiguous. The V and J ends lost 8 bases and 6 bases respectively, with 5 bases between them. The CDR3 covers 11 residues. CDR1 is MDHEN and CDR2 is SYDVKM in the germline V gene. The CDR3 spells CASGSNSPLHF. In DNA, the CDR3 is TGTGCCAGCGGCTCTAATTCACCCCTCCACTTT.

The chain recombines TRBV19 with TRBJ2-1, with TRBD2 matching over 9 bases. Per the germline V gene, CDR1 is LNHDA and CDR2 is SQIVND (reference sequence). V gave up 2 bases and J gave up 8 bases; unmatched junction bases: 10. This CDR3 has 16 amino acids. CDR3 amino acids: CASSIRLAGATDEQFF. The CDR3 bases are TGTGCCAGTAGTATAAGATTAGCGGGAGCTACGGATGAGCAGTTCTTC. The full variable domain, rest sourced from reference TRBV19 and TRBJ2-1, is DGGITQSPKYLFRKEGQNVTLSCEQNLNHDAMYWYRQDPGQGLRLIYYSQIVNDFQKGDIAEGYSVSREKKESFPLTVTSAQKNPTAFYLCASSIRLAGATDEQFFGPGTRLTVL.

The rearrangement links TRBV3-1 (or the pseudogene TRBV3-2) to TRBJ2-2; no firm D call. The CDR3 has 14 amino acids. Trimming pared 4 bases from V and 6 bases from J, leaving 12 bases between. Germline V CDR1 and CDR2: LGHDT, YNNKEL (reference sequence). CDR3 amino acids: CASSRNSPPGELFF. In nucleotides, the CDR3 is TGTGCCAGCAGCCGTAATAGCCCTCCCGGGGAGCTGTTTTTT.

The V gene is TRBV7-9, the J gene TRBJ1-1; a possible D gene is TRBD1 (6 bases). This CDR3 has 14 amino acids. CDR1 is SEHNR and CDR2 is FQNEAQ in the germline V gene (reference sequence). V dropped 6 bases and J dropped 4 bases, with 15 bases sitting between them. CDR3 region: CASSTGFGSTEAFF. As DNA, the CDR3 is TGTGCCAGCAGTACAGGGTTTGGAAGCACTGAAGCTTTCTTT.

This clone was seen a single time. The rearrangement links TRBV4-1 to TRBJ2-7, with D uncertain. Germline values: CDR1 MGHRA, CDR2 YSYEKL. The CDR3 loop spans 15 amino acids. V lost 0 bases to trimming and J lost 3 bases, with 12 bases between them. The CDR3 region is CASSQDLNTVYEQYF. Here the CDR3 DNA reads TGCGCCAGCAGCCAAGATTTGAACACCGTCTACGAGCAGTACTTC.

The chain couples TRBV6-6 to TRBJ1-2; tentatively, D is TRBD1 (6 bases). This CDR3 has 14 amino acids. Germline CDR1 reads MNHNY; CDR2 reads SVGAGI (reference sequence). Trimming shortened V by 5 bases and J by 5 bases, and 15 bases separated the two germline ends. The CDR3 region has the DNA TGTGCCAGCAGTCCCCCCGGGACATTATATGGCTACACCTTC. Translated, it gives CASSPPGTLYGYTF.

This sequence joins TRBV5-1 and TRBJ1-1; 11 bases map to TRBD1. The length of the CDR3 is 16 residues. CDR1 is SGHRS, CDR2 YFSETQ, per germline. J gave up 4 bases and V 7 bases, and 12 bases lay outside the gene matches. CDR3 DNA: TGCGCCAGCCTGTCGGGGACAGGGGGTGACGGCACTGAAGCTTTCTTT. Amino acid sequence: CASLSGTGGDGTEAFF.

V is TRBV5-1 and J is TRBJ1-1, with D maybe TRBD1 (6 bases). CDR3 length equals 13 residues. Germline CDR1 reads SGHRS; CDR2 reads YFSETQ. Between the trimmed V and J ends, which lost 0 bases and 5 bases, there was a span of 8 bases. CDR3 protein: CASSLDRETEAFF. In DNA, the CDR3 is TGCGCCAGCAGCTTGGACAGGGAGACTGAAGCTTTCTTT. The full variable domain, in which reference TRBV5-1 and TRBJ1-1 provide the parts outside the CDR3, is KAGVTQTPRYLIKTRGQQVTLSCSPISGHRSVSWYQQTPGQGLQFLFEYFSETQRNKGNFPGRFSGRQFSNSRSEMNVSTLELGDSALYLCASSLDRETEAFFGQGTRLTVV.